Listed below are T cell receptor beta chains from one sample, sequenced in a study of blood T cells in healthy people across ages. TCRdb fed the 5' RACE reads into MiXCR, producing one record per CDR3 protein. This table has over 1,300,000 distinct CDR3 sequences, 55% to 75% appearing once. Sequencing input: blood. These receptors all come from a man aged 18 to 30 in good health. The CDR3 runs from the conserved cysteine through the conserved F or W. A D gene is named only where the DNA matches it firmly. Size is omitted from some rows. Given values are once, few, many or a class for expanded clones.

>TRBJ2-7|NA|TRBV7-9|few
CASSLAGEGSEQYF
TGTGCCAGCAGCTTAGCGGGGGAAGGCTCCGAGCAGTACTTC
>TRBJ2-6|NA|TRBV6-1|many
CASSEDETVWANVLTF
TGTGCCAGCAGTGAAGATGAGACAGTCTGGGCCAACGTCCTGACTTTC
>TRBJ2-3|TRBD2|TRBV4-1|NA
CASSQPGLAGGRGTQYF
TGCGCCAGCAGCCAACCGGGACTAGCGGGGGGGCGAGGTACGCAGTATTTT
>TRBJ2-5|TRBD2|TRBV9|NA
CASSARDPGVAGMGEQYF
TGTGCCAGCAGCGCCAGAGACCCCGGGGTAGCGGGGATGGGTGAGCAGTACTTC
>TRBJ2-4|NA|TRBV7-2|NA
CASSPPVGAWYF
TGTGCCAGCAGCCCTCCGGTGGGGGCTTGGTACTTC
>TRBJ1-2|NA|TRBV27|NA
CASLGTDNGYTF
TGTGCCAGCCTTGGGACGGATAACGGCTACACCTTC
>TRBJ2-7|TRBD1|TRBV6-6|NA
CASSDRAASYEQYF
TGTGCCAGCTCAGACAGGGCCGCCTCCTACGAGCAGTACTTC
>TRBJ2-3|TRBD2|TRBV20-1|few
CSATGLAGLPNTQYF
TGCAGTGCTACGGGACTAGCGGGGCTCCCAAATACGCAGTATTTT
>TRBJ1-1|TRBD1|TRBV20-1|NA
CSARGRTGALNTEAFF
TGCAGTGCTAGAGGAAGGACAGGTGCCCTGAACACTGAAGCTTTCTTT
>TRBJ2-5|TRBD1|TRBV6-5|few
CASSYQGQGGETQYF
TGTGCCAGCAGTTACCAAGGACAGGGCGGAGAGACCCAGTACTTC
>TRBJ1-4|NA|TRBV4-1|NA
CASSQGRRINEKLFF
TGCGCCAGCAGCCAAGGAAGGAGAATTAATGAAAAACTGTTTTTT
>TRBJ2-1|NA|TRBV20-1|NA
CSASLGLGSYNEQFF
TGCAGTGCTAGCCTGGGGCTCGGCTCCTACAATGAGCAGTTCTTC
>TRBJ1-1|NA|TRBV12-3/TRBV12-4|NA
CASSLANSRAFF
TGTGCCAGCAGTTTAGCAAACAGTCGAGCTTTCTTT
>TRBJ2-1|TRBD2|TRBV11-2|NA
CASSWTREDNEQFF
TGTGCCAGCAGCTGGACACGGGAGGACAATGAGCAGTTCTTC
>TRBJ1-2|NA|TRBV29-1|few
CSVRDGNYGYTF
TGCAGCGTAAGGGACGGAAACTATGGCTACACCTTC
>TRBJ2-7|TRBD1|TRBV6-6|NA
CASSYTRGTGQGYEQYF
TGTGCCAGCAGTTACACGAGAGGAACGGGACAGGGTTACGAGCAGTACTTC
>TRBJ2-1|NA|TRBV3-1|once
CASSRDDPPYNEQFF
TGTGCCAGCAGCCGGGACGACCCTCCCTACAATGAGCAGTTCTTC
>TRBJ2-1|TRBD2|TRBV20-1|NA
CSARDRKGSGRGEQFF
TGCAGTGCTAGAGATAGAAAGGGGTCAGGGAGGGGTGAGCAGTTCTTC
>TRBJ1-1|NA|TRBV10-3|NA
CAISEKAWGATEAFF
TGCGCCATCAGTGAGAAAGCCTGGGGGGCGACGGAAGCTTTCTTT
>TRBJ2-1|NA|TRBV4-1|NA
CASSRIQEGPGNEQFF
TGCGCCAGCAGCCGAATCCAAGAGGGTCCGGGGAATGAGCAGTTCTTC
>TRBJ1-2|NA|TRBV6-5|few
CASSPDFNYGYTF
TGTGCCAGCTCACCGGATTTTAACTATGGCTACACCTTC
>TRBJ2-5|NA|TRBV3-1|NA
CASRKTHLGGETQYF
TGTGCCAGCAGAAAGACCCACCTAGGGGGTGAGACCCAGTACTTC
>TRBJ2-1|NA|TRBV30|NA
CAWSREGSYNEQFF
TGTGCCTGGAGTCGAGAGGGCTCCTACAATGAGCAGTTCTTC
>TRBJ1-6|NA|TRBV4-1|NA
CASSQDQSDSPLHF
TGCGCCAGCAGCCAAGATCAGTCGGATTCACCCCTCCACTTT
>TRBJ2-3|NA|TRBV9|few
CASSVEVADTQYF
TGTGCCAGCAGCGTAGAGGTGGCAGATACGCAGTATTTT
>TRBJ1-4|NA|TRBV20-1|few
CSASDPAWKLFF
TGCAGTGCTAGTGACCCAGCGTGGAAACTGTTTTTT
>TRBJ2-5|NA|TRBV7-7|NA
CASSLGQWSETQYF
TGTGCCAGCAGCTTAGGGCAGTGGAGTGAGACCCAGTACTTC
>TRBJ2-3|NA|TRBV4-3|NA
CTSSQDKGGGDTQYF
TGCACCAGCAGCCAAGACAAGGGAGGGGGAGATACGCAGTATTTT
>TRBJ2-1|NA|TRBV20-1|NA
CSASLYRYNEQFF
TGCAGTGCTAGCCTTTACCGATACAATGAGCAGTTCTTC
>TRBJ1-5|NA|TRBV20-1|NA
CSAKRGNQPQHF
TGCAGTGCCAAGCGGGGCAATCAGCCCCAGCATTTT
>TRBJ2-1|TRBD2|TRBV20-1|NA
CSASSPGLAVTKQFF
TGCAGTGCTAGTTCCCCGGGACTAGCGGTAACTAAGCAGTTCTTC
>TRBJ2-1|TRBD2|TRBV5-4|NA
CASRESASGPYNEQFF
TGTGCCAGCAGGGAATCGGCTAGCGGACCATACAATGAGCAGTTCTTC
>TRBJ1-1|NA|TRBV5-1|NA
CASSIWTGTTEAFF
TGCGCCAGCAGCATCTGGACCGGAACCACTGAAGCTTTCTTT
>TRBJ2-7|NA|TRBV4-1|NA
CASSQAGPGSSYEQYF
TGCGCCAGCAGCCAAGCGGGTCCCGGGAGCTCCTACGAGCAGTACTTC
>TRBJ1-1|NA|TRBV4-1|NA
CASSLREGGTEAFF
TGCGCCAGCAGCCTTAGGGAGGGCGGCACTGAAGCTTTCTTT
>TRBJ2-3|TRBD2|TRBV2|NA
CASSEVTSGTDTQYF
TGTGCCAGCAGTGAAGTGACTAGCGGCACAGATACGCAGTATTTT
>TRBJ1-2|NA|TRBV6-1|few
CASSPDELRTDDYGYTF
TGTGCCAGCAGTCCAGACGAGCTTCGGACAGATGACTATGGCTACACCTTC
>TRBJ1-2|NA|TRBV27|few
CASSAPYGYTF
TGTGCCAGCAGTGCCCCCTATGGCTACACCTTC
>TRBJ2-3|NA|TRBV5-1|few
CASSLDRGGPTDTQYF
TGCGCCAGCAGCTTGGATAGGGGAGGCCCCACAGATACGCAGTATTTT
>TRBJ1-2|NA|TRBV11-2|NA
CASSPLSYNYGYTF
TGTGCCAGCAGCCCACTTAGTTATAACTATGGCTACACCTTC